The 19 T cell receptor beta chains given below trace back to one sample, sequenced in a study of T cell responses to AZD1222 COVID-19 vaccine. Using immunoSEQ multiplex PCR, the repertoire was profiled, and TCRdb retains in-frame clones only, with some absent. This table has around 120,000 clones, 90% appearing once. The material sequenced was peripheral blood, taken on day 0 of AZD1222 vaccination. Receptors originate from an adult in good health.

CDR3 in amino acids: CASSPGTKAQETQYF. In nucleotides, the CDR3 is TGCGCCAGCAGCCCCGGGACGAAGGCCCAAGAGACCCAGTACTTC. J is TRBJ2-5 and V is TRBV5-1; D tentatively reads TRBD1 or TRBD2 (5 bases each). The CDR3 spans 15 residues. The V end lost 4 bases, the J end lost 1 base, and 14 bases lay between the germline ends. Per germline, CDR1 SGHRS and CDR2 YFSETQ.

The rearrangement uses TRBV6-7 and TRBJ1-6, with unresolved D. TRBV6-7 is known as an ORF, though its function is uncertain. The CDR3 runs 13 residues. Trimming removed 3 bases at V and 7 bases at J, with 7 bases between. The chain's CDR3 is CASSYSENSPLHF. The CDR3 nucleotides read TGTGCCAGCAGTTATTCAGAGAATTCACCCCTCCACTTT.

V and J are TRBV28 and TRBJ2-1, with TRBD1 as a possible D gene (6 bases). The germline gives CDR1 MDHEN, CDR2 SYDVKM. The CDR3 is 16 amino acids. Between the trimmed V and J ends, which lost 5 bases and 2 bases, there was a span of 16 bases. The CDR3 nucleotides read TGTGCCAGCAGTACCCCAGGGACAAGCACCTACAATGAGCAGTTCTTC. Translation gives CASSTPGTSTYNEQFF.

The chain joins TRBV5-8 to TRBJ2-4, with a weak D call TRBD1 (6 bases). Germline-derived CDR1 and CDR2 are SGHTS and YDEGEE. CDR3 length equals 13 residues. Trimming pared 6 bases from V and 9 bases from J, leaving 16 bases between. CDR3 residues: CASTKTGLSIQYF. The CDR3 coding sequence is TGTGCCAGCACAAAGACAGGCCTTAGCATTCAGTACTTC.

This clone is a singleton in its sample. V and J are TRBV3-1 (or the pseudogene TRBV3-2) and TRBJ1-2; 7 bases map to TRBD1. CDR1 is LGHDT, CDR2 YNNKEL, per germline (reference sequence). This CDR3 has 14 amino acids. Trimming removed 3 bases from V and 8 bases from J; junction bases left unmatched: 9. For the CDR3, the DNA is TGTGCCAGCAGCCAGGACCACAGGGGCCGCGGCTACACCTTC. Translation gives CASSQDHRGRGYTF.

This chain uses TRBV5-6 with TRBJ1-5, with D unresolved. Deletions cut 2 bases from V and 2 bases from J, with 11 bases between. The CDR3 spans 15 residues. Germline CDR1 SGHDT, CDR2 YYEEEE. CDR3 residues: CASSFSFGGNQPQHF. The CDR3 DNA is TGTGCCAGCAGCTTCAGTTTTGGGGGCAATCAGCCCCAGCATTTT.

DNA of the CDR3: TGTGCCAGTAGTATTTATAGCGCCGGGGGGTTAAGCAATCAGCCCCAGCATTTT. Its protein is CASSIYSAGGLSNQPQHF. J is TRBJ1-5 and V is TRBV19, with a possible D match to TRBD1 (5 bases). This CDR3 comprises 18 residues. Germline CDR1 reads LNHDA; CDR2 reads SQIVND (reference sequence). V lost 3 bases and J lost 1, with 19 bases in between.

The chain recombines TRBV6-2 or TRBV6-3 with TRBJ2-3; the D is unclear. The V gene's germline CDR1 is MNHEY and CDR2 SVGEGT. The CDR3 spans 14 residues. Trimming took off 2 bases at V and 1 base at J, with 7 bases between the two ends. The DNA for the CDR3 is TGTGCCAGCAGTTACCCCTACCGCACAGATACGCAGTATTTT. This gives the protein CASSYPYRTDTQYF.

The V call is TRBV9, the J call TRBJ2-3; perhaps D is TRBD1 or TRBD2 (5 bases each). With 0 bases removed from V and 1 base from J, the gap between germline ends came to 18 bases. Germline CDR1 reads SGDLS; CDR2 reads YYNGEE. This CDR3 is 18 amino acids long. CDR3 bases: TGTGCCAGCAGCGTAGCTACCTCAGGGAGAACGGGCACAGATACGCAGTATTTT. Its translation is CASSVATSGRTGTDTQYF.

The chain couples TRBV7-9 to TRBJ2-1, with 15 bases fitting TRBD2. Germline CDR1 reads SEHNR; CDR2 reads FQNEAQ (reference sequence). This CDR3 spans 17 amino acids. Trimming removed 5 bases from V and 9 bases from J; junction bases left unmatched: 11. The CDR3 region is CASSVAGTSGRKGEQFF. CDR3 sequence (DNA): TGTGCCAGCAGCGTGGCCGGGACTAGCGGGAGGAAGGGTGAGCAGTTCTTC.

This clone was seen only a few times. The rearrangement uses TRBV6-1 and TRBJ1-5; D not certain. CDR3 size: 11 residues. Germline lookup yields CDR1 MNHNS and CDR2 SASEGT. V lost 3 bases to trimming and J lost 4 bases, with 1 base between them. This chain's CDR3 is CASSENQPQHF. The CDR3 DNA is TGTGCCAGCAGTGAGAATCAGCCCCAGCATTTT.

The chain links TRBV19 to TRBJ1-1, with no clear D. The V gene's germline CDR1 is LNHDA and CDR2 SQIVND (reference sequence). The germline V and J ends were trimmed by 4 bases and 6 bases, with 15 bases remaining between them. The CDR3 has 14 residues. The CDR3 region is CASSTEGSIPEAFF. Written as DNA, the CDR3 is TGTGCCAGTAGTACCGAGGGCAGTATTCCTGAAGCTTTCTTT.

This rearrangement joins TRBV3-1 (or the pseudogene TRBV3-2) to TRBJ1-6; TRBD1 matches 7 bases. The ends lost 4 bases at V and 7 bases at J; junction bases unmatched: 4. The germline V gene has CDR1 LGHDT and CDR2 YNNKEL (reference sequence). This CDR3 region has 14 residues. CDR3 coding DNA: TGTGCCAGCAGCCCGACAGGGATGAATTCACCCCTCCACTTT. This codes for CASSPTGMNSPLHF.

The chain employs TRBV28 and TRBJ2-2, with a possible D match to TRBD2 (7 bases). The germline V and J ends were trimmed by 8 bases and 8 bases, with 12 bases remaining between them. The CDR3 is 12 amino acids. From germline, CDR1 is MDHEN and CDR2 SYDVKM. CDR3 DNA: TGTGCCAGCCACCGGGGGGCAGGGGAGCTGTTTTTT. Protein product: CASHRGAGELFF.

This clone was seen a few times. The rearrangement links TRBV9 to TRBJ2-2; TRBD2 matches 7 bases. Germline assignment: CDR1 SGDLS and CDR2 YYNGEE. The length of the CDR3 is 16 residues. V lost 0 bases to trimming and J lost 4 bases; unmatched junction nucleotides: 6. CDR3 in DNA: TGTGCCAGCAGCGTAGAAGGCGGGACTACCACCGGGGAGCTGTTTTTT. Translation: CASSVEGGTTTGELFF. Full variable domain (rest looked up from reference TRBV9 and TRBJ2-2): DSGVTQTPKHLITATGQRVTLRCSPRSGDLSVYWYQQSLDQGLQFLIQYYNGEERAKGNILERFSAQQFPDLHSELNLSSLELGDSALYFCASSVEGGTTTGELFFGEGSRLTVL.

The chain links TRBV19 to TRBJ2-1, with D unclear. Trimming left V 6 bases short and J 0 bases short, with 12 bases between. Germline CDR1 LNHDA, CDR2 SQIVND (reference sequence). CDR3 length: 15 residues. As DNA, the CDR3 is TGTGCCAGTAGCGGCGCTGACCCCTCCTACAATGAGCAGTTCTTC. This sequence encodes CASSGADPSYNEQFF.

In DNA, the CDR3 is TGTGCCAGCAGCTTAGAGGGGAACAATTCACCCCTCCACTTT. Translation: CASSLEGNNSPLHF. The V and J genes are TRBV7-9 and TRBJ1-6; possibly TRBD1 for D (5 bases). V was clipped by 1 base and J by 7 bases, with 8 bases between them. The CDR3 consists of 14 residues. Germline CDR1 reads SEHNR; CDR2 reads FQNEAQ (reference sequence). Combining the CDR3 with reference TRBV7-9 and TRBJ1-6 gives the whole variable domain DTGVSQNPRHKITKRGQNVTFRCDPISEHNRLYWYRQTLGQGPEFLTYFQNEAQLEKSRLLSDRFSAERPKGSFSTLEIQRTEQGDSAMYLCASSLEGNNSPLHFGNGTRLTVT.

V gene TRBV5-8 combines with J gene TRBJ1-5; D uncertain. The CDR3 extends over 16 amino acids. CDR1 and CDR2 from the germline V gene are SGHTS and YDEGEE. Trimming shortened V by 0 bases and J by 0 bases, and 10 bases separated the two germline ends. CDR3 loop: CASSLDSGYSNQPQHF. The CDR3 DNA reads as TGTGCCAGCAGCTTGGACTCGGGGTATAGCAATCAGCCCCAGCATTTT.

This CDR3 reads CASSRFGTAGGNSPLHF. In DNA, the CDR3 is TGTGCCAGCAGTCGCTTTGGGACCGCAGGTGGAAATTCACCCCTCCACTTT. V is TRBV28 and J is TRBJ1-6; possibly TRBD1 for D (5 bases). CDR3 length: 17 amino acids. The germline gives CDR1 MDHEN, CDR2 SYDVKM. Trimming cost V 5 bases and J 7 bases, with 21 bases left between them.